These 9 T cell receptor beta chains share one sample of origin, sequenced in a study of OX40 agonist ivuxolimab in advanced cancers. The method was immunoSEQ multiplex PCR; TCRdb's version includes in-frame clones alone and lacks a portion of them. The sample includes 100,000 or so clones, more than 80% seen only once; the top ten take roughly 5%. This sample comprised CD4+ or CD8+ T cells sorted from blood, obtained in a trial of the OX40 agonist ivuxolimab. Source of these receptors: an adult with an advanced solid tumor such as melanoma, head and neck, liver or kidney cancer.

This clone came up once. The gene calls are TRBV9 and TRBJ1-4; no clear D. V gave up 0 bases and J gave up 0 bases, with 12 bases separating them. The CDR3 loop spans 17 amino acids. Germline V gives CDR1 SGDLS, CDR2 YYNGEE. The CDR3 DNA sequence: TGTGCCAGCAGCGTAGTCGTGCCCAAAGCAACTAATGAAAAACTGTTTTTT. This translates into CASSVVVPKATNEKLFF.

This clone has a single count. This chain uses TRBV19 with TRBJ1-2; D unclear. This CDR3 comprises 14 residues. Trimming left V 5 bases short and J 4 bases short, with 14 bases between. Germline CDR1 is LNHDA and CDR2 is SQIVND (reference sequence). CDR3 loop: CASSLNAEAYGYTF. The CDR3 region has the DNA TGTGCCAGTAGTCTCAATGCGGAAGCCTATGGCTACACCTTC.

The V gene is TRBV4-2, the J gene TRBJ1-1; D remains unclear. The ends were cut back, 1 base at V and 5 bases at J, with 11 bases in the middle. The germline CDR1 and CDR2 sequences are LGHNA and YNFKEQ. The CDR3 is 14 amino acids. CDR3 protein: CASSQVEVGTEAFF. CDR3 DNA sequence: TGTGCCAGCAGCCAAGTGGAGGTGGGGACTGAAGCTTTCTTT.

The chain employs TRBV5-1 and TRBJ1-1; D perhaps matches TRBD1 (6 bases). Germline V gene data show CDR1 as SGHRS and CDR2 as YFSETQ. This CDR3 is built from 15 residues. V was pared by 0 bases and J by 0 bases, with 9 bases between. In DNA, the CDR3 is TGCGCCAGCAGCTTGGTTGCAGGGGTGAACACTGAAGCTTTCTTT. This gives the protein CASSLVAGVNTEAFF.

This chain uses TRBV9 with TRBJ1-2; D uncertain. CDR3 length: 13 residues. The ends were cut back, 4 bases at V and 4 bases at J, with 11 bases in the middle. Germline V gives CDR1 SGDLS, CDR2 YYNGEE. The CDR3 nucleotides are TGTGCCAGCAGCCAAGGGAACAGCTATGGCTACACCTTC. Its translation: CASSQGNSYGYTF.

This clone was counted once. This chain links TRBV19 with TRBJ2-2; 10 bases match TRBD2. The CDR3 consists of 15 residues. The V gene's germline CDR1 is LNHDA and CDR2 SQIVND (reference sequence). With 5 bases clipped from V and 3 bases from J, the junction kept 3 bases outside the gene matches. The CDR3 DNA sequence: TGTGCCAGTAGTGAGACTAGCGGGTACACCGGGGAGCTGTTTTTT. This sequence encodes CASSETSGYTGELFF.

J is TRBJ2-3 and V is TRBV6-1; perhaps D is TRBD1 or TRBD2 (5 bases each). Germline V lookup: CDR1 MNHNS, CDR2 SASEGT. CDR3 length: 16 residues. Trimming pared 2 bases from V and 3 bases from J, leaving 15 bases between. CDR3 sequence: CASSEPLRGTTDTQYF. Here the CDR3 DNA reads TGTGCCAGCAGTGAACCTCTGAGGGGTACAACAGATACGCAGTATTTT.

The rearrangement links TRBV7-2 to TRBJ2-4; TRBD2 agrees at 9 bases. V gave up 0 bases and J gave up 1 base; unmatched junction bases: 10. From germline, CDR1 is SGHTA and CDR2 FQGNSA. This CDR3 is 19 amino acids long. The CDR3 bases are TGTGCCAGCAGCTTAGCGGGACTAGCAACCTCGGGGGCCAAAAACATTCAGTACTTC. This encodes CASSLAGLATSGAKNIQYF.

This clone was seen only once. The chain employs TRBV6-1 and TRBJ2-2; D may be TRBD1 or TRBD2 (5 bases each). Germline V gene sequence: CDR1 MNHNS, CDR2 SASEGT. This CDR3 comprises 15 residues. Between the trimmed V and J ends, which lost 3 bases and 3 bases, there was a span of 11 bases. CDR3 sequence (DNA): TGTGCCAGCAGTGATAGGTCGGGACACACCGGGGAGCTGTTTTTT. Residues: CASSDRSGHTGELFF.